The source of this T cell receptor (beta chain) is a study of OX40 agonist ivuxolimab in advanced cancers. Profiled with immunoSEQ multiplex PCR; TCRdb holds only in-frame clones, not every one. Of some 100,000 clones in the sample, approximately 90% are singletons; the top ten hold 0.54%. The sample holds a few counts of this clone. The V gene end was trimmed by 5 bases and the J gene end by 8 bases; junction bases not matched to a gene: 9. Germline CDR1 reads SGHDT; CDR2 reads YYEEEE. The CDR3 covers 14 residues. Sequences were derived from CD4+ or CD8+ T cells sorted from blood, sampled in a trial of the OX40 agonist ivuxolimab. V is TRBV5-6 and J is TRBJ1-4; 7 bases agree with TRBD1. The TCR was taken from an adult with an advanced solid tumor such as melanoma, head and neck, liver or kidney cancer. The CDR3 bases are TGTGCCAGCAGGATGACAGGGATGGGGGAAAAACTGTTTTTT. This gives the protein CASRMTGMGEKLFF.